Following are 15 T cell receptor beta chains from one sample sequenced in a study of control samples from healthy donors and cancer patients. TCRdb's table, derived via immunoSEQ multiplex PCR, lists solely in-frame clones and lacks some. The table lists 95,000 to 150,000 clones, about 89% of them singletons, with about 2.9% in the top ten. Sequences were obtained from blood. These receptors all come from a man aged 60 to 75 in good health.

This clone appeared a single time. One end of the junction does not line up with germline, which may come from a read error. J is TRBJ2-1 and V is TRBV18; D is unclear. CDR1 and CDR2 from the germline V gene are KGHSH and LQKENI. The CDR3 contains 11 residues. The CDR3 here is CASSGNKEQFF. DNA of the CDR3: TGTGCCAGCTCAGGAAACAAAGAGCAGTTCTTC.

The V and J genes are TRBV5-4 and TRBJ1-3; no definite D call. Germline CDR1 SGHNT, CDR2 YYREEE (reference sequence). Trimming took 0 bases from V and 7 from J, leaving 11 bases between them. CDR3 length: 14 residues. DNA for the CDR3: TGTGCCAGCAGCTTGGCCTCACTATCGAACACCATATATTTT. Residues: CASSLASLSNTIYF.

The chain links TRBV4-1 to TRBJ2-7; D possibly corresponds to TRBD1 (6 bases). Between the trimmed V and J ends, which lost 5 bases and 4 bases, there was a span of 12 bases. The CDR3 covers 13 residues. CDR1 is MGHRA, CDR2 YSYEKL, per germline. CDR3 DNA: TGCGCCAGCAGCTATCAGGACAGTTACGAGCAGTACTTC. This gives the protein CASSYQDSYEQYF.

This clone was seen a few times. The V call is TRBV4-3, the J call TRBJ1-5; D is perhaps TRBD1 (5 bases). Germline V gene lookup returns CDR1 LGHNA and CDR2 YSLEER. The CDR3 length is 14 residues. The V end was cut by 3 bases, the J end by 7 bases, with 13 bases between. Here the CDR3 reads CASSQGWGEQPQHF. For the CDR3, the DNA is TGCGCCAGCAGCCAGGGTTGGGGGGAGCAGCCCCAGCATTTT.

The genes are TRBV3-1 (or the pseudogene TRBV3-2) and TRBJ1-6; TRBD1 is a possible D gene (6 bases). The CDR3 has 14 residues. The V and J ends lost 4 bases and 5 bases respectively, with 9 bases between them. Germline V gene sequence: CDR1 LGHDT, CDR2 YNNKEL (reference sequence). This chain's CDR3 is CASSRTVNNSPLHF. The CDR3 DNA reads TGTGCCAGCAGCCGGACAGTCAATAATTCACCCCTCCACTTT.

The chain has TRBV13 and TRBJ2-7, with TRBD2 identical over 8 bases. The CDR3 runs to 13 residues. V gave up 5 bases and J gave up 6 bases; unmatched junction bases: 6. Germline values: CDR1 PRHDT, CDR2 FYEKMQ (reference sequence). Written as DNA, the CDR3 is TGTGCCAGCAGCCGGACTAGCCCGGGCGAGCAGTACTTC. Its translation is CASSRTSPGEQYF. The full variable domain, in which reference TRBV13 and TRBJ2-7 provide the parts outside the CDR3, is AAGVIQSPRHLIKEKRETATLKCYPIPRHDTVYWYQQGPGQDPQFLISFYEKMQSDKGSIPDRFSAQQFSDYHSELNMSSLELGDSALYFCASSRTSPGEQYFGPGTRLTVT.

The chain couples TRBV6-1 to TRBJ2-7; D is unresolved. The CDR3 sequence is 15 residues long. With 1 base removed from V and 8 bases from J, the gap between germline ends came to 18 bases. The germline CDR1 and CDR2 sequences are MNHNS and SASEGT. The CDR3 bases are TGTGCCAGCAGTGAAGAGGGTCAGCTAGGGTTACAGCAGTACTTC. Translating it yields CASSEEGQLGLQQYF.

This CDR3 reads CASSQVHGTGSPYGYTF. In DNA, the CDR3 is TGCGCCAGCAGCCAAGTTCACGGGACAGGTTCTCCCTATGGCTACACCTTC. The chain carries TRBV4-1 and TRBJ1-2, with 8 bases aligning to TRBD1. V dropped 1 base and J dropped 4; count of bases not matched to a gene: 11. Germline-derived CDR1 and CDR2 are MGHRA and YSYEKL. This CDR3 is built from 17 residues.

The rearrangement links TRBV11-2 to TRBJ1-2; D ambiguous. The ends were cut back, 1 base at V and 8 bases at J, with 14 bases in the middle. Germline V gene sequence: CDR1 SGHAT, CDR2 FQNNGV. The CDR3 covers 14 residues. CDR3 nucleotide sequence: TGTGCCAGCAGCTTAGTCGGAGGAGACTGGGGCTACACCTTC. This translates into CASSLVGGDWGYTF. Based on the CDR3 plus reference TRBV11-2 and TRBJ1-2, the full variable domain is EAGVAQSPRYKIIEKRQSVAFWCNPISGHATLYWYQQILGQGPKLLIQFQNNGVVDDSQLPKDRFSAERLKGVDSTLKIQPAKLEDSAVYLCASSLVGGDWGYTFGSGTRLTVV.

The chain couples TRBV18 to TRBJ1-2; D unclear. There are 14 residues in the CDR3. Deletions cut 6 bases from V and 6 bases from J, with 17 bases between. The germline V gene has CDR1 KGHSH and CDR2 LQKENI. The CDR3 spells CASSPGLLPHGYTF. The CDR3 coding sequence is TGTGCCAGCTCCCCAGGCCTCCTTCCCCATGGCTACACCTTC.

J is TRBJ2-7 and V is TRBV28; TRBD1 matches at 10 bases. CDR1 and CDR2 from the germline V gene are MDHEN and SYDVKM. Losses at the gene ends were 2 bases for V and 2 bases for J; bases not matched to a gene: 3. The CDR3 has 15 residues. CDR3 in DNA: TGTGCCAGCAGTTTAGGGGGACAGGGGACCTACGAGCAGTACTTC. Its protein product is CASSLGGQGTYEQYF.

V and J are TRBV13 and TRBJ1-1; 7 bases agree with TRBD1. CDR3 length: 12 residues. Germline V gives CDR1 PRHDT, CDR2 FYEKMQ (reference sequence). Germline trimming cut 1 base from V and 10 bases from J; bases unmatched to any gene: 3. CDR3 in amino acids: CASSLEEGAAFF. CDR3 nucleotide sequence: TGTGCCAGCAGCTTAGAGGAGGGGGCAGCTTTCTTT.

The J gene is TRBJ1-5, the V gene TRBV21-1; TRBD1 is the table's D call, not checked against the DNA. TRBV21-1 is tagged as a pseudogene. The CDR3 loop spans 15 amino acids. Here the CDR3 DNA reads TGTGCCAGCAGCCGGGACAGGACGGTCAATCAGCCCCAGCATTTT. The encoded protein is CASSRDRTVNQPQHF.

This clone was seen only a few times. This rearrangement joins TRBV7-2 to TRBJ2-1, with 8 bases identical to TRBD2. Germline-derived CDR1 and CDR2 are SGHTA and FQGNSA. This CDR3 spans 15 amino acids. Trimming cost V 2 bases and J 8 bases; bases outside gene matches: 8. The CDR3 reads CASSLIGRGVDEQFF. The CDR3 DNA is TGTGCCAGCAGCTTAATCGGGCGGGGGGTCGATGAGCAGTTCTTC.

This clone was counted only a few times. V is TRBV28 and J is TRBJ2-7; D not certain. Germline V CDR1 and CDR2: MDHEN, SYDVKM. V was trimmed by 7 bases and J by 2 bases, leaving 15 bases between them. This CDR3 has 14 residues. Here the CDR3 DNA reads TGTGCCAGCACCCGCGACCCCGCCGCCTACGAGCAGTACTTC. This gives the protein CASTRDPAAYEQYF. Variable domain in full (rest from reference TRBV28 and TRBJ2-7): DVKVTQSSRYLVKRTGEKVFLECVQDMDHENMFWYRQDPGLGLRLIYFSYDVKMKEKGDIPEGYSVSREKKERFSLILESASTNQTSMYLCASTRDPAAYEQYFGPGTRLTVT.